Detailed here is one TCR beta chain. What it binds is not known. The source of the sample is a study of circulating and synovial CD4+ cells in juvenile arthritis. Notes on the study in general: Bulk blood CD4 samples held at least an order of magnitude more or fewer genomes than CPL.

The V and J ends lost 5 bases and 8 bases, in that order; junction bases with no gene match: 7. This CDR3 region has 13 residues. CDR1 is WSHSY, CDR2 SAAADI, per germline. Assay: immunoSEQ multiplex PCR; the TCRdb copy retains only in-frame clones and omits some. The sample has a few thousand clones; around 83% are singletons. This clonotype originated in a human donor with juvenile idiopathic arthritis. The V gene is TRBV10-2, the J gene TRBJ2-3; 7 bases map to TRBD2. The sequencing input was CD4+ T cells from synovial fluid. The CDR3 region has the DNA TGCGCCAGCAGTACTCAGCGGGGTGGTACGCAGTATTTT. Residues: CASSTQRGGTQYF.